This TCR beta chain originates from a study of blood T cell repertoires in COVID-19. Study information: The samples span acute and convalescent COVID-19 from the United States, Italy and Spain. Sources were T cells, B-cell-depleted T cells, or PBMCs; the material itself was cDNA or gDNA.

As originally analysed: How many nucleated cells were present was estimated from reference gene primer amplification. Some clones are missing from TCRdb's copy, which holds only in-frame ones; the method was immunoSEQ multiplex PCR. The D gene and trimming were derived from the DNA, and the V and J assignments and clone size from that table. The data show fewer than 120,000 clones, with roughly 76% seen just once and 7.6% held by the top ten. The V and J ends lost 1 base and 1 base respectively, with 11 bases between them. This CDR3 contains 16 residues. Germline values: CDR1 LGHNA, CDR2 YSLEER. The sequence derives from a woman aged 55-69 years with acute or convalescent COVID-19. The J gene is TRBJ2-1, the V gene TRBV4-3; TRBD2 is a possible D gene (6 bases). The sample was peripheral blood. This CDR3 reads CASSQGSGRSYNEQFF. The DNA of the CDR3 is TGCGCCAGCAGCCAAGGATCGGGGAGGTCCTACAATGAGCAGTTCTTC.